A selection of T cell receptor beta chains follows, all from one sample in a study of blood T cell repertoires in COVID-19. Clones were read by immunoSEQ multiplex PCR, and TCRdb kept only the in-frame ones, dropping some. This sample has approximately 70,000 clones, with more than 65% found just once. The material sequenced was peripheral blood. These receptors all come from a woman in her sixties or seventies with acute or convalescent COVID-19. Both conserved end residues are part of each CDR3. D genes are given only for firm matches. Some rows have no size entry. The others give once, few or many, or a class for an expanded clone.

D gene	V gene	clone size	J gene	CDR3 protein	CDR3 DNA
TRBD2	TRBV14	once	TRBJ2-7	CASSRQGLAGGAYEQYF	TGTGCCAGCAGCCGCCAGGGACTAGCGGGGGGGGCGTACGAGCAGTACTTC
TRBD2	TRBV7-3	-	TRBJ2-1	CASSPKRLAGVGEQFF	TGTGCCAGCAGCCCCAAGCGGCTAGCGGGGGTTGGTGAGCAGTTCTTC
TRBD1	TRBV6-6	once	TRBJ2-7	CASSKAGGYEQYF	TGTGCCAGCAGTAAAGCAGGGGGTTACGAGCAGTACTTC
TRBD1	TRBV15	-	TRBJ1-5	CATSAGTGFNQPQHF	TGTGCCACCAGCGCCGGGACAGGGTTCAATCAGCCCCAGCATTTT
TRBD1	TRBV6-4	-	TRBJ1-2	CASSARTGANYGYTF	TGTGCCAGCAGTGCACGGACAGGGGCTAACTATGGCTACACCTTC
-	TRBV7-2	-	TRBJ2-5	CASRLSGGIETQYF	TGTGCCAGCAGATTAAGTGGAGGGATAGAGACCCAGTACTTC
TRBD2	TRBV30	-	TRBJ2-7	CAWSYVGGGEQYF	TGTGCCTGGAGTTACGTTGGCGGGGGTGAACAGTACTTC
TRBD1	TRBV6-5	-	TRBJ2-7	CASSYRGQGPYEQYF	TGTGCCAGCAGTTACCGTGGACAGGGCCCCTACGAGCAGTACTTC
TRBD2	TRBV19	-	TRBJ2-5	CASSAAPLMPGGKETQYF	TGTGCCAGTAGTGCCGCCCCCCTGATGCCGGGGGGGAAAGAGACCCAGTACTTC
-	TRBV2	-	TRBJ2-7	CASKGGGYEQYF	TGTGCCAGCAAGGGAGGGGGCTACGAGCAGTACTTC
-	TRBV19	-	TRBJ1-1	CASQQGRKNTEAFF	TGTGCCAGTCAGCAGGGGCGGAAAAACACTGAAGCTTTCTTT
-	TRBV19	-	TRBJ1-1	CASSMRQRNTEAFF	TGTGCCAGTAGTATGAGGCAGAGGAACACTGAAGCTTTCTTT
-	TRBV5-1	-	TRBJ1-1	CASSQLPGHTNTEAFF	TGCGCCAGCAGTCAACTCCCGGGACACACAAACACTGAAGCTTTCTTT
TRBD1	TRBV5-6	-	TRBJ2-2	CASSLEGAVTGELFF	TGTGCCAGCAGCTTGGAGGGGGCCGTCACCGGGGAGCTGTTTTTT
-	TRBV27	-	TRBJ1-4	CASSPRQVEKLFF	TGTGCCAGCAGTCCCAGACAAGTCGAAAAACTGTTTTTT
-	TRBV2	-	TRBJ1-1	CASIIQLNTEAFF	TGTGCCAGCATCATACAGCTGAACACTGAAGCTTTCTTT
-	TRBV9	-	TRBJ2-3	CASGLGDSTDTQYF	TGTGCCAGCGGGCTCGGGGATAGCACAGATACGCAGTATTTT
TRBD1	TRBV30	-	TRBJ1-6	CAWSVDRGRSPLHF	TGTGCCTGGAGTGTTGACAGGGGGAGGTCACCCCTCCACTTT
TRBD1	TRBV30	-	TRBJ1-5	CAWSPQGYSNQPQHF	TGTGCCTGGAGCCCACAGGGGTATAGCAATCAGCCCCAGCATTTT
TRBD2	TRBV4-1	-	TRBJ2-5	CASSRNTAGGRETQYF	TGCGCCAGCAGCCGCAATACCGCGGGGGGGCGAGAGACCCAGTACTTC
TRBD1	TRBV11-2	-	TRBJ1-1	CASSLGLTGGSDTEAFF	TGTGCCAGCAGCTTAGGTTTAACAGGGGGCAGTGACACTGAAGCTTTCTTT
-	TRBV15	-	TRBJ1-5	CATSRDLHQPQHF	TGTGCCACCAGCAGAGATCTCCATCAGCCCCAGCATTTT
-	TRBV7-2	once	TRBJ2-7	CASSLMARAPSEQYF	TGTGCCAGCAGCCTTATGGCCAGGGCCCCTTCCGAGCAGTACTTC
-	TRBV4-1	-	TRBJ1-4	CASSRWTEATNEKLFF	TGCGCCAGCAGCCGCTGGACGGAGGCAACTAATGAAAAACTGTTTTTT
TRBD2	TRBV9	-	TRBJ2-1	CASSVGGGGAGSYNEQFF	TGTGCCAGCAGCGTAGGAGGCGGGGGGGCCGGCTCCTACAATGAGCAGTTCTTC
-	TRBV27	-	TRBJ1-2	CASSFPGFYGYTF	TGTGCCAGCAGTTTCCCAGGGTTCTATGGCTACACCTTC
TRBD1	TRBV19	-	TRBJ2-3	CASRETGVTDTQYF	TGTGCCAGTAGGGAGACAGGGGTGACAGATACGCAGTATTTT
TRBD1	TRBV7-3	-	TRBJ1-2	CASSLTGQGNYGYTF	TGTGCCAGCAGCTTAACAGGACAGGGCAACTATGGCTACACCTTC
-	TRBV7-9	few	TRBJ1-1	CASSFFTGNTEAFF	TGTGCCAGCAGCTTCTTTACGGGGAACACTGAAGCTTTCTTT
TRBD1	TRBV6-6	-	TRBJ1-5	CASSYVDRPRNQPQHF	TGTGCCAGCAGTTACGTGGACAGGCCCCGAAATCAGCCCCAGCATTTT
TRBD1	TRBV12-3/TRBV12-4	-	TRBJ1-1	CASTPTGTEAFF	TGTGCCAGCACCCCGACAGGGACTGAAGCTTTCTTT
-	TRBV19	few	TRBJ1-1	CASSMGGWNPEAFF	TGTGCCAGTAGTATGGGGGGATGGAATCCTGAAGCTTTCTTT
-	TRBV5-1	few	TRBJ1-6	CASSLQGYDNSPLHF	TGCGCCAGCAGCTTGCAGGGTTATGATAATTCACCCCTCCACTTT